This T cell receptor (beta chain) stems from a study of T cell responses to AZD1222 COVID-19 vaccine. Second-dose intervals near 4 or 12 weeks were combined. In its sample, this clone was seen a few times. Its antigen is unidentified. Points from the study as a whole: At baseline, just a handful of AZD1222 recipients tested seropositive. The peak T cell response came first, and repertoires were sampled only after it. A mostly white British donor set with more females was recruited, and clonal diversity was possibly underestimated.

Looked up from germline, CDR1 is SGHAT and CDR2 is FQNNGV. Deletions cut 5 bases from V and 4 bases from J, with 18 bases between. The CDR3 is 16 residues long. Profiled with immunoSEQ multiplex PCR; TCRdb holds only in-frame clones, not every one. This sample has fewer than 200,000 clones, with approximately 86% found just once. The input for sequencing was peripheral blood, taken 28 days after the second AZD1222 dose. This TCR was sampled from an adult who received the AZD1222 COVID-19 vaccine. The chain uses TRBV11-2 and TRBJ1-3, with unresolved D. CDR3 region: CASSLRDPLRGNTIYF. CDR3 coding DNA: TGTGCCAGCAGCCTTCGTGATCCCCTGCGCGGAAACACCATATATTTT. The variable domain in full, completed from reference TRBV11-2 and TRBJ1-3, reads EAGVAQSPRYKIIEKRQSVAFWCNPISGHATLYWYQQILGQGPKLLIQFQNNGVVDDSQLPKDRFSAERLKGVDSTLKIQPAKLEDSAVYLCASSLRDPLRGNTIYFGEGSWLTVV.